Listed below are T cell receptor beta chains from one sample, sequenced in a study of cytomegalovirus exposure and HLA in healthy donors. TCRdb keeps only in-frame clones here, not all; method: immunoSEQ multiplex PCR. The sample includes approximately 140,000 clones, 75% to 90% seen only once; the top ten take almost 6%. The specimen sequenced was PBMCs. These receptors all stem from a woman aged 40-49 years in good health and CMV-seropositive. The CDR3 runs from the conserved cysteine through the conserved F or W. A D gene is named only where the DNA matches it firmly. Only part of the rows carry a size: once, few, many, or a class if the clone is expanded.

CDR3 DNA	CDR3 protein	clone size	D gene	V gene	J gene
TGTGCCAGCATGCAAGGACATCCGAACACTGAAGCTTTCTTT	CASMQGHPNTEAFF	NA	NA	TRBV21-1	TRBJ1-1
TGTGCCATCAGTGAGGAAGGGAAACAGGCTAGACCGGACACCATATATTTT	CAISEEGKQARPDTIYF	NA	NA	TRBV10-3	TRBJ1-3
TGCGCCAGCAGCCCTGAGATAGCACATACGCAGTATTTT	CASSPEIAHTQYF	few	NA	TRBV5-1	TRBJ2-3
TGTGCCAGCAGCCTAGGCGCAGGGCATGGGATCACCGGGGAGCTGTTTTTT	CASSLGAGHGITGELFF	NA	NA	TRBV7-6	TRBJ2-2
TGCGCCAGCAGAGAAAGGACTAGCGGGACCTCCTACGAGCAGTACTTC	CASRERTSGTSYEQYF	NA	TRBD2	TRBV5-1	TRBJ2-7
TGCGCCAGCAGCTCCTATGAAACAGGGAATGAAAAACTGTTTTTT	CASSSYETGNEKLFF	NA	NA	TRBV5-1	TRBJ1-4
TGTGCCAGCAGGGGAGGTACCTACAATGAGCAGTTCTTC	CASRGGTYNEQFF	NA	NA	TRBV6-6	TRBJ2-1
TGTGCCAGCAGTTCTCAACAGGTTAGGGAGACCCAGTACTTC	CASSSQQVRETQYF	few	NA	TRBV6-6	TRBJ2-5
TGTGCCAGCAGCCTCAGAGACAGAGCCTACGAGCAGTACTTC	CASSLRDRAYEQYF	once	NA	TRBV5-4	TRBJ2-7
TGCGCCAGCAGCCGTTTCGCCAGGGGGATTGGCACTGAAGCTTTCTTT	CASSRFARGIGTEAFF	NA	TRBD1	TRBV4-3	TRBJ1-1
TGTGCCAGCAGCTTAGCCAGCGGGGTATATGAGCAGTTCTTC	CASSLASGVYEQFF	NA	TRBD2	TRBV7-9	TRBJ2-1
TGTGCCAGCAGCCAACTAGCGGGGGGGCCTGGAGAGACCCAGTACTTC	CASSQLAGGPGETQYF	once	TRBD2	TRBV6-6	TRBJ2-5
TGTGCCAGCAGTTTATCCCCGGGGACAGATACGCAGTATTTT	CASSLSPGTDTQYF	NA	NA	TRBV27	TRBJ2-3
TGTGCCAGCAGCTTAGACCCGGGACAGCGGTTACCCTACGAGCAGTACTTC	CASSLDPGQRLPYEQYF	NA	TRBD1	TRBV7-8	TRBJ2-7
TGTGCCAGCAGTTGGGACAGATCCTACGAGCAGTACTTC	CASSWDRSYEQYF	NA	TRBD1	TRBV6-5	TRBJ2-7
TGTGCCAGCATTACCCGGGACAGGGCAGATACGCAGTATTTT	CASITRDRADTQYF	NA	TRBD1	TRBV28	TRBJ2-3